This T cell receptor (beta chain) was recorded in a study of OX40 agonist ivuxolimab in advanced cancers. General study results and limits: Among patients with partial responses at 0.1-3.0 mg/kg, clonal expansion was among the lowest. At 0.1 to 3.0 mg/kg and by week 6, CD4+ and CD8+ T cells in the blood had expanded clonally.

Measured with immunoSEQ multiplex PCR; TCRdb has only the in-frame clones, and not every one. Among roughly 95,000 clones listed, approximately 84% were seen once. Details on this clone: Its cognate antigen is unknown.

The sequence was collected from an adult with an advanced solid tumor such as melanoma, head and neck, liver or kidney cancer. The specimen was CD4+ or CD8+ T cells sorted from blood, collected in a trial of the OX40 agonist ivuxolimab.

Written as DNA, the CDR3 is TGCGCCAGCAGCCAAGGGGGATCTCAAGAGACCCAGTACTTC. Translation gives CASSQGGSQETQYF. The chain uses TRBV5-1 and TRBJ2-5; D is perhaps TRBD1 (6 bases). V was clipped by 4 bases and J by 2 bases, with 12 bases between them. Per germline, CDR1 SGHRS and CDR2 YFSETQ. The CDR3 has 14 amino acids. Looking up the rest from reference TRBV5-1 and TRBJ2-5 gives the full variable domain: KAGVTQTPRYLIKTRGQQVTLSCSPISGHRSVSWYQQTPGQGLQFLFEYFSETQRNKGNFPGRFSGRQFSNSRSEMNVSTLELGDSALYLCASSQGGSQETQYFGPGTRLLVL.